This paragraph covers one TCR beta chain sequence. Its antigen is unknown. No quality values exist for individual bases; no much larger clone is one base distant. The data belong to a study of T-cell memory formation after mild COVID-19 (dated by TCRdb to the early 2020s). Background for the entire study: Most TCR sequence clusters were specific to one of the two donors. T-cell clones expanding and contracting after mild COVID-19 in a couple of donors were tracked by longitudinal TCRalpha and TCRbeta repertoire sequencing. The cohort comprised two young, previously healthy adult volunteers, one female and one male.

Sequencing took place on an Illumina NovaSeq 6000. Using 5'RACE with constant-segment primers, TCRalpha and TCRbeta cDNA libraries were constructed, with sample barcodes and unique molecular identifiers added in the process. Trizol reagent was used to extract RNA from every sample. Library amplification was performed in two PCR steps, and a second sample barcode and Illumina TruSeq adapters were introduced in the second step. Sequencing of libraries was performed on an Illumina NovaSeq with 2 x 150 bp paired-end reads. As for the original processing: Reads were demultiplexed and collapsed into UMI-guided consensus sequences with migec v1.2.7. Using mixcr v2.1.11, UMI consensuses were aligned to TRA and TRB V and J templates and then assembled into clonotypes. Clonotypes were classified as expanded or contracted when called significant by both edgeR and NoisET, with noise models trained on biological replicates. For edgeR calls, the thresholds were a false discovery rate-adjusted p below 0.01 and a log2 fold-change of 1. PCA with hierarchical clustering of max-normalized trajectories of the 1000 most abundant clonotypes was used as exploratory dynamics analysis. Separately sequenced CD4+ and CD8+ repertoires were used to assign a CD4 or CD8 phenotype to each responding clone. TCRdb reprocessed the public reads (quality trimming at Q25 with fastp, clone calling with MiXCR) and kept in-frame beta chains. Each CDR3 protein gets just one entry, which takes the most common genes and DNA from the rows behind it. For this entry, the V and J calls and clone size follow TCRdb and not the study's own pipeline. The sample data list roughly 380,000 distinct CDR3 sequences, and 28% of these were observed just once. The ten most abundant clones make up roughly 13% of the sample.

The study at large found these results: Clones that contracted from day 15 to 85 showed balanced CD4/CD8 phenotypes, whereas a second wave of clones that expanded from day 15 to 37 leaned towards CD4+. Some responding clones were detected in pre-infection memory, suggesting pre-existing cross-reactive memory T cells joined the SARS-CoV-2 response. Whether the second-wave clones peaking on day 37 were SARS-CoV-2 specific was not confirmed. Contracting CD4+ clones turned up mainly in the CM and EM memory subsets, whereas EMRA was where CD8+ clones were enriched. The study covered only two mild cases, and larger cohorts including severe cases with pre-infection samples were considered necessary.

Ficoll-Paque density gradient centrifugation was the method used to isolate PBMCs. Sequencing was done on a sample of PBMCs or a T cell subset sorted from them (not recorded which). The clonotype was recovered from an adult woman who had mild COVID-19 (a few samples of this study predate the infection). The sample titles of this study are shuffled in the database, so cell type and time point are left out; the donor was told from shared clones.

CDR3 loop: CATSSQGAQETQYF. The sequenced DNA: TGTGCCACCAGCAGTCAGGGGGCCCAAGAGACCCAGTACTTC. The rearrangement joined TRBV24-1 to TRBJ2-5, and TRBD1 matches 8 of the central bases. Via the germline V gene, CDR1 is KGHDR and CDR2 SFDVKD. From its cysteine to its phenylalanine, the CDR3 spans 14 amino acids. The only DNA kept is the CDR3, 42 bases in frame from the first base. The germline V and J ends show losses of 7 bases and 1 base respectively, and no gene match explains 4 bases of the junction.